One and the same sample provided the 3 T cell receptor beta chains below, sequenced in a study of T cells after yellow fever vaccination. TCRdb reprocessed the 5' RACE reads with MiXCR, giving one entry per CDR3 protein. This repertoire shows roughly 260,000 distinct CDR3 sequences, under 15% found once; its top ten account for roughly 0.5%. This specimen consisted of CD4+ T cells sorted from PBMCs, obtained 45 days after the yellow fever booster vaccination. The origin of the receptors is a man aged 25 to 45 who received the YFV17D yellow fever vaccine.

This clonotype was found many times. V is TRBV2 and J is TRBJ2-5; 9 bases align to TRBD1. The CDR3 consists of 14 residues. V trimming: 5 bases; J trimming: 5 bases; junction bases outside the gene matches: 6. In germline, CDR1 is SNHLY, CDR2 FYNNEI. Written as DNA, the CDR3 is TGTGCCAGCAGTAGGACAGGGGTTCGGGAGACCCAGTACTTC. Protein: CASSRTGVRETQYF.

The rearrangement links TRBV28 to TRBJ2-7, with D perhaps TRBD1 (6 bases). CDR3 length: 13 amino acids. Germline loops: CDR1 MDHEN, CDR2 SYDVKM. Trimming cost V 6 bases and J 7 bases, with 16 bases left between them. CDR3 protein: CASSRQVHGEQYF. DNA for the CDR3: TGTGCCAGCAGCAGACAGGTTCATGGGGAGCAGTACTTC.

The rearrangement links TRBV28 to TRBJ2-7; unclear D gene. Germline assignment: CDR1 MDHEN and CDR2 SYDVKM. Trimming shortened V by 7 bases and J by 1 base, and 8 bases separated the two germline ends. The CDR3 has 12 residues. CDR3 bases: TGTGCCAGCAACACGGAATCCTACGAGCAGTACTTC. Translation: CASNTESYEQYF.